The 10 T cell receptor beta chains listed next were all sequenced from one sample in a study of tumor and adjacent non-tumor tissue in lung cancer. RNA was extracted from bulk tissue without any cell sorting. Three rounds of nested PCR, following a modified ARM-PCR protocol, produced the TCRbeta library. TCRdb re-called the multiplex PCR reads through MiXCR, storing one row per CDR3 protein. Of fewer than 100,000 distinct CDR3 sequences listed, 72% are singletons. Sequences were obtained from lung tumor tissue. Receptors were obtained from a woman in her thirties or forties with non-small cell lung cancer.

This clonotype was seen a single time. A read error may account for a junction end that differs from germline. The rearrangement links TRBV29-1 to TRBJ1-1, with D unresolved. The CDR3 loop spans 12 amino acids. Germline CDR1 reads SQVTM; CDR2 reads ANQGSEA. This CDR3 is CSARLRNTEAFF. CDR3 coding DNA: TGCAGTGCTAGGCTCAGGAACACTGAAGCTTTCTTC.

Remarks on this clonotype: A much more abundant neighbour one base away suggests this may be a read error. The V gene is TRBV20-1, the J gene TRBJ2-7; 9 bases are shared with TRBD1. The CDR3 totals 12 residues. Trimming at V came to 4 bases and at J to 8 bases, leaving 6 bases not matched to a gene. Germline CDR1 and CDR2: DFQATT and SNEGSKA (reference sequence). Here the CDR3 reads CSAMGQGYKQYF. For the CDR3, the DNA is TGCAGTGCTATGGGACAGGGTTACAAGCAGTACTTC.

This clonotype was seen at least ten times. This rearrangement joins TRBV4-1 to TRBJ2-3, with D hard to call. The CDR3 extends over 17 amino acids. Per the germline V gene, CDR1 is MGHRA and CDR2 is YSYEKL. V lost 0 bases, J lost 4 bases, and 17 bases lay in between. The CDR3 region is CASSQDDVLLNADTQYF. DNA for the CDR3: TGCGCCAGCAGCCAAGATGACGTCCTATTGAACGCAGATACGCAGTATTTT.

Of note for this clonotype: One junction end does not reproduce the germline sequence, and a read error may be involved. This CDR3 reads CASSNGGSNTGELFF. DNA of the CDR3: TGTGCTAGCAGCAATGGGGGCTCGAACACCGGGGAGCTGTTTTTT. This chain links TRBV7-9 with TRBJ2-2; possible D gene TRBD1, 6 bases. The CDR3 consists of 15 residues. Per the germline V gene, CDR1 is SEHNR and CDR2 is FQNEAQ (reference sequence).

A word on this clonotype: The junction departs from the called germline gene at one end, perhaps through a read error. The V and J genes are TRBV28 and TRBJ2-2, with a weak D call TRBD1 (6 bases). The CDR3 loop spans 13 amino acids. The germline gives CDR1 MDHEN, CDR2 SYDVKM. The chain's CDR3 is CASRPQGTGEQFF. The CDR3 nucleotides read TGTGCCAGCAGACCACAGGGTACCGGGGAGCAGTTTTTT.

A remark on this clonotype: The junction and the germline gene differ at one end; a read error may be behind it. The chain combines TRBV11-3 with TRBJ2-1; TRBD2 matches at 7 bases. CDR1 and CDR2 from the germline V gene are SGHNT and YENEEA. The CDR3 runs 18 residues. CDR3 nucleotides: TGTGCCAGCAGCCTCGGACTAGTGGTGGGTGGCTCCTACAATGTGCAGTTCTTC. Protein sequence: CASSLGLVVGGSYNVQFF.

A word on this clonotype: Here the CDR3 omits its conserved ending phenylalanine or tryptophan, so a read error is the likely source. The CDR3 is CASSLREPEELFV. In DNA, the CDR3 is TGTGCCAGCAGCTTACGGGAGCCCGAGGAGCTGTTTGTT. The chain recombines TRBV11-3 with TRBJ2-2, with D perhaps matching TRBD2 (6 bases). V gave up 2 bases and J gave up 10 bases, with 11 bases separating them. This CDR3 contains 13 residues. The germline CDR1 and CDR2 sequences are SGHNT and YENEEA.

The V gene is TRBV7-9, the J gene TRBJ2-7; TRBD1 matches 7 bases. The CDR3 is 16 amino acids. Germline V lookup: CDR1 SEHNR, CDR2 FQNEAQ (reference sequence). The junction had 13 bases not matched to a gene; V was cut back by 5 bases and J by 3 bases. The CDR3 nucleotides are TGTGCCAGCAGCGGACGCCCCGGACAGGATTTCTACGAGCAGTACTTC. It specifies CASSGRPGQDFYEQYF.

This clonotype came up many times. The chain employs TRBV12-3 or TRBV12-4 and TRBJ1-1; D unclear. V gave up 2 bases and J gave up 3 bases, with 7 bases separating them. This CDR3 comprises 13 residues. The CDR3 DNA sequence: TGTGCCAGCAGTTTAAGGCGGGACACTGAAGCTTTCTTT. This gives the protein CASSLRRDTEAFF.

Points on this clonotype: One junction end does not reproduce the germline sequence, and a read error may be involved. The chain recombines TRBV11-2 with TRBJ2-5; D may be TRBD1 (5 bases). The germline gives CDR1 SGHAT, CDR2 FQNNGV. CDR3 length: 15 amino acids. CDR3 amino acids: CASAKFEQAQEAQYF. CDR3 sequence (DNA): TGTGCCAGCGCCAAATTCGAACAGGCACAAGAGGCCCAGTACTTC. The entire variable domain, with the rest obtained from reference TRBV11-2 and TRBJ2-5, is as follows: EAGVAQSPRYKIIEKRQSVAFWCNPISGHATLYWYQQILGQGPKLLIQFQNNGVVDDSQLPKDRFSAERLKGVDSTLKIQPAKLEDSAVYLCASAKFEQAQEAQYFGPGTRLLVL.